These 4 T cell receptor beta chains were sequenced from one sample in a study of regulatory T cells in long-lasting Graves disease. According to the study, TCR beta libraries were built with iRepertoire HTBI primers and CDR3-region Arm-PCR. TCRdb fed the multiplex PCR reads into MiXCR, producing one record per CDR3 protein. This sample has about 500,000 distinct CDR3 sequences, with 9.5% to 15% found just once. The time point was: newly diagnosed GD, antithyroid drugs for less than 3 months. Preparation of the TCR library used RNA extracted from PBMCs. The sample was also reused in another study, on T cells in Graves' hyperthyroidism and ophthalmopathy.

The sample consisted of peripheral blood mononuclear cells (PBMCs), taken at new diagnosis, from a patient treated with antithyroid drugs. These TCRs come from a woman aged 25-40 years with Graves disease.

V gene TRBV15 combines with J gene TRBJ1-2, with no clear D. This CDR3 region has 13 residues. The V gene's germline CDR1 is LNHNV and CDR2 YYDKDF (reference sequence). The V end was cut by 0 bases, the J end by 8 bases, with 10 bases between. CDR3 DNA sequence: TGTGCCACCAGCAGAGATTTAAGTCCGGGCTACACCTTC. Amino acid sequence: CATSRDLSPGYTF.

This clonotype was recorded at least ten times. The V and J genes are TRBV6-2 or TRBV6-3 and TRBJ2-7; a weak D match, TRBD1 (5 bases). The germline V and J ends were trimmed by 4 bases and 1 base, with 20 bases remaining between them. The CDR3 covers 17 residues. CDR1 and CDR2 (germline): MNHEY, SVGEGT. CDR3 residues: CASSFIPGEGESYEQYF. CDR3 nucleotide sequence: TGTGCCAGCAGTTTCATACCCGGCGAAGGGGAATCCTACGAGCAGTACTTC.

This clonotype was seen ten or more times. This chain joins TRBV20-1 and TRBJ1-2, with 8 bases fitting TRBD1. Germline CDR1 is DFQATT and CDR2 is SNEGSKA (reference sequence). CDR3 size: 13 residues. V gave up 4 bases and J gave up 4 bases; unmatched junction bases: 5. The CDR3 reads CSAIQTGVYGYTF. The CDR3 coding sequence is TGCAGTGCTATACAGACAGGGGTCTATGGCTACACCTTC.

This clonotype was observed at least ten times. The rearrangement links TRBV12-3 or TRBV12-4 to TRBJ2-1, with D unresolved. The CDR3 has 12 amino acids. V lost 6 bases, J lost 4 bases, and 7 bases lay in between. In nucleotides, the CDR3 is TGTGCCAGCAGCCGCCGATACAATGAGCAGTTCTTC. This gives the protein CASSRRYNEQFF.